This T cell receptor beta chain derives from a study of blood T cells in healthy people across ages. Study-wide results and caveats: Age brought a roughly linear fall in TCR beta diversity measured per million T cells.

Worth noting for this clonotype: The antigen remains unidentified.

Using a J-beta primer mix together with a sample-barcoded 5' primer, a second PCR was run for about 6 to 12 cycles. TCRdb fed the 5' RACE reads into MiXCR, producing one record per CDR3 protein. This table has some 1,800,000 distinct CDR3 sequences, roughly two fifths appearing once. This receptor was identified in a human donor in good health. Sequenced sample: blood.

The CDR3 bases are TGTGCCAGCAGCCAAGAGTCAATTAGCGAATGGGGGAGCGATGAGCAGTACTTC. This encodes CASSQESISEWGSDEQYF. This rearrangement joins TRBV14 to TRBJ2-5; D tentatively fits TRBD1 or TRBD2 (5 bases each). Germline V gene data show CDR1 as SGHDN and CDR2 as FVKESK. V was cut by 0 bases and J by 11 bases, with 28 bases left in between. The CDR3 is made up of 18 amino acids.